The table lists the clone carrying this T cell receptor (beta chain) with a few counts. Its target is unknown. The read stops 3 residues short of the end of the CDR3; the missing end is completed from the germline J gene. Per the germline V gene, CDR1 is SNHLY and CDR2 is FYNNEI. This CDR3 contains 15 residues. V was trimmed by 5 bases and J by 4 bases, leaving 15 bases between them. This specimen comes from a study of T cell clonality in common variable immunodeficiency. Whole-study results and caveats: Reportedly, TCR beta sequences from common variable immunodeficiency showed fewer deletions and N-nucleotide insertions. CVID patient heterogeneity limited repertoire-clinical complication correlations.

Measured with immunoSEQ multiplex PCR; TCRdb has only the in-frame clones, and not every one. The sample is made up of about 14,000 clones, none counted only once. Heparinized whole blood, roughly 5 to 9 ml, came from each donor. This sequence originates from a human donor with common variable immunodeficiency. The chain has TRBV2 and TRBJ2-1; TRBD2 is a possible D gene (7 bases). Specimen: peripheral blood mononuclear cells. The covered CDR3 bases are TGTGCCAGCAGTCTAAGGGGGGGACTATACAATGAG. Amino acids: CASSLRGGLYNE. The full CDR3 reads CASSLRGGLYNEQFF. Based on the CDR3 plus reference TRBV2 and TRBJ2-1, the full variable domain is EPEVTQTPSHQVTQMGQEVILRCVPISNHLYFYWYRQILGQKVEFLVSFYNNEISEKSEIFDDQFSVERPDGSNFTLKIRSTKLEDSAMYFCASSLRGGLYNEQFFGPGTRLTVL.